This TCR beta chain appears in the sequencing data of a study of blood T cell repertoires in COVID-19 (dated by TCRdb to between 2020 and 2021). Broadly, across the study: Samples covering the acute and convalescent phases of COVID-19 were provided by collaborators in the United States, Italy and Spain. The prospective study material was composed of cDNA or gDNA derived from T cells, B-cell-depleted T cells, or PBMCs. Subjects who had been exposed to COVID-19, were actively infected with it, or had recovered from it provided the deeply sampled blood TCRbeta repertoires that made up the dataset. The repertoires were made available in a free public database intended to serve as a resource for research on the immune response to SARS-CoV-2. Samples came from the ongoing ImmuneRACE study (first 160 participants) plus 1,254 subjects from 6 global collaborators. Nearly every sample came with metadata listing a de-identified subject ID, COVID-19 status, age in years and sex. Where HLA class I and class II types were available, the types were taken from metadata supplied by the sample provider, not from assay-based typing.

TCRbeta CDR3 regions were amplified from genomic DNA using the immunoSEQ Assay, a bias-controlled multiplex PCR. In the source study's methods: Nucleated cell counts per sample were estimated from amplification of reference gene primers within the assay. To quantify the absolute abundance of each unique TCRbeta CDR3 rearrangement, sequence reads were collapsed and filtered. For each sample, productive Simpson clonality was calculated by taking the square root of Simpson's diversity index across productive rearrangements. Not all clones reach the TCRdb copy of this immuneACCESS table, which keeps in-frame sequences only. Checked studies attribute under half of the gap to unresolved V genes and leave the rest unexplained. Clone size and V and J calls were adopted from that table, with D and trimming inferred from the DNA. The sample contains roughly 200,000 clones, around 85% of them found a single time. Under 20% of the sample is in the top ten clones.

Participants in the prospective study were enrolled through a virtual design, were aged about 18 to 89 years, and lived in under 25 United States geographic areas. Cohort assignment in the prospective study relied on participant-reported clinical history from a screening survey and a study questionnaire. For ImmuneRACE Cohort 3, a participant was defined as recovered based on two consecutive negative NP/OP PCR tests, clearance by a healthcare professional, or resolution of symptoms. Each participant in the prospective study had whole blood, serum and a nasopharyngeal or oropharyngeal swab collected by mobile phlebotomists. Participants in the prospective study had the option to provide additional blood draws and questionnaires over a roughly 2-month period. Prospective study blood samples were shipped either frozen or at room temperature before DNA extraction. Per the germline V gene, SGHTA is the CDR1 and FQGNSA is the CDR2. From V the trimming removes 4 bases and from J it removes 1 base, while the gene matches leave 3 bases of the junction unaccounted for. The CDR3 runs 15 residues from the cysteine to the phenylalanine. Only the CDR3 DNA stays, 45 bases, in frame from base 1.

Remarks on this clone: Its binding antigen is unknown. Base qualities are not recorded, but no much larger clone differs from it by a single base.

What the study reported, not specific to this receptor: The quantity of clinical and demographic metadata differed by source and by participant and was supplied without curation.

Sequencing used PBMCs or T cells enriched from blood (not recorded which). The TCR comes from a man aged 35-49 years who had recovered from COVID-19. The receptor chain draws on TRBV7-2 and TRBJ2-7; 11 central bases correspond to TRBD2. The sequenced DNA is TGTGCCAGCAGCTACTTAGCGGGAGGGTCCTACGAGCAGTACTTC. Its translation reads: CASSYLAGGSYEQYF.